This TCR beta chain is drawn from a study of T-cell memory formation after mild COVID-19. Study results and caveats: Contracting clones from day 15 to 85 showed balanced CD4/CD8; later expanders favored CD4+. What remained unconfirmed was the SARS-CoV-2 specificity of second-wave clones peaking on day 37.

This clonotype was recorded a few times. Antigen unknown. TCRdb passed the 5' RACE reads through MiXCR, listing each CDR3 protein once. The data contain more than 400,000 distinct CDR3 sequences, 15% to 20% of them singletons. V was cut by 1 base and J by 0 bases, with 16 bases left in between. The germline V gene has CDR1 SGHRS and CDR2 YFSETQ. CDR3 length: 17 residues. The clonotype originates from an adult woman who had mild COVID-19 (a few samples of this study predate the infection). Cell type and time point are not known. Sequencing was performed on PBMCs or a T cell subset sorted from them (not recorded which). J is TRBJ1-1 and V is TRBV5-1; maybe TRBD1 (6 bases). The CDR3 sequence: CASSLNQGRMVNTEAFF. DNA of the CDR3: TGCGCCAGCAGCTTGAATCAGGGGAGGATGGTGAACACTGAAGCTTTCTTT.